This T cell receptor (beta chain) appears in the sequencing data of a study of identical twins. Germline V gene sequence: CDR1 MNHEY, CDR2 SVGEGT. V was pared by 8 bases and J by 0 bases, with 11 bases between. This CDR3 is 14 amino acids long. This clonotype was seen ten or more times. Carrying unique molecular identifiers, the cDNA also gained a universal primer site through template switching. MiXCR, run by TCRdb on the 5' RACE reads, gives a single entry per CDR3 protein. The sample has around 250,000 distinct CDR3 sequences, about 8% seen once. These data were also filed under a second study, of yellow fever vaccine responses in identical twins. As reported in that work: Twin vaccine T cell responses reportedly seemed partly convergent, partly personalized.

Sequenced material: CD8+ T cells sorted from blood. This TCR was recovered from a woman younger than 30 in good health. The chain recombines TRBV6-2 or TRBV6-3 with TRBJ2-1; D might be TRBD2 (5 bases). The CDR3 DNA reads as TGTGCCAGCCTTAGCGCCAGCTCCTACAATGAGCAGTTCTTC. The encoded protein is CASLSASSYNEQFF.